These 5 T cell receptor beta chains were all obtained from the same sample, sequenced in a study of PD-1 blockade in mismatch repair-deficient tumors. Data came from immunoSEQ multiplex PCR; TCRdb stores just in-frame clones and leaves some out. The sample holds about 17,000 clones, about 87% seen once. The material sequenced was PBMCs, taken less than 25 weeks after starting pembrolizumab. These receptors came from an adult with mismatch repair-deficient cancer.

CDR3 nucleotide sequence: TGTGCCAGCAGTTTATGGGACAGGGGATCGTTCTATAGCAATCAGCCCCAGCATTTT. Residues: CASSLWDRGSFYSNQPQHF. V usage is TRBV28 and J usage is TRBJ1-5; 9 bases fit TRBD1. Germline CDR1 is MDHEN and CDR2 is SYDVKM. This CDR3 comprises 19 residues. V trimming: 0 bases; J trimming: 0 bases; junction bases outside the gene matches: 9.

This clone was counted a single time. The V gene is TRBV6-1, the J gene TRBJ1-4; TRBD1 matches at 9 bases. Germline CDR1 MNHNS, CDR2 SASEGT. V was pared by 6 bases and J by 5 bases, with 7 bases of the junction left unmatched. The CDR3 is 15 amino acids. CDR3: CASRSGGTGNEKLFF. In nucleotides, the CDR3 is TGTGCCAGCAGGTCCGGGGGGACAGGGAATGAAAAACTGTTTTTT.

This clone has just one count. J is TRBJ1-1 and V is TRBV6-5, with 10 bases identical to TRBD1. The CDR3 totals 15 residues. The J segment lost 0 bases and the V segment lost 5 bases, leaving 3 bases of the junction unmatched. CDR1 MNHEY and CDR2 SVGAGI come from the germline V gene. The CDR3 nucleotides read TGTGCCAGCAGTCGGGACAGGGGATTGAACACTGAAGCTTTCTTT. Translating it yields CASSRDRGLNTEAFF.

This clone was recorded only once. The V call is TRBV6-1, the J call TRBJ1-5; D call uncertain. The CDR3 is 15 residues long. Between the trimmed V and J ends, which lost 5 bases and 5 bases, there was a span of 16 bases. The germline CDR1 and CDR2 sequences are MNHNS and SASEGT. The CDR3 reads CASSPPVSSDQPQHF. CDR3 nucleotide sequence: TGTGCCAGCAGTCCTCCGGTGTCGTCGGATCAGCCCCAGCATTTT.

The chain carries TRBV5-1 and TRBJ2-1; D is ambiguous. Per germline, CDR1 SGHRS and CDR2 YFSETQ. Trimming cost V 4 bases and J 1 base, with 18 bases left between them. There are 17 residues in the CDR3. As DNA, the CDR3 is TGCGCCAGCAGCCCTAGAAACTTCGGCCGGTCCTACAATGAGCAGTTCTTC. This codes for CASSPRNFGRSYNEQFF.